This TCR beta chain was sequenced in a study of T cells after yellow fever vaccination. Overall study results and limits: Primary-vaccination clones mostly resurfaced post-booster (less than 98% CD4, more than 85% CD8). A minor fraction of clonotypes spanned both CD4 and CD8 compartments.

One entry per CDR3 protein, called by TCRdb with MiXCR from the 5' RACE reads. The data hold 350,000 to 550,000 distinct CDR3 sequences, with under 20% observed a single time. Trimming took off 1 base at V and 9 bases at J, with 7 bases between the two ends. The CDR3 is 12 residues long. Germline V gene lookup returns CDR1 SGHVS and CDR2 FQNEAQ. This clonotype appeared a few times. Its target is unknown. This sequence was found in a young man who received the YFV17D yellow fever vaccine. The sequenced sample was PBMCs, obtained before the yellow fever booster vaccination. V gene TRBV7-8 combines with J gene TRBJ2-1; D not certain. The CDR3 DNA reads as TGTGCCAGCAGCTTAGTGGTGGCTGAGCAGTTCTTC. This gives the protein CASSLVVAEQFF.